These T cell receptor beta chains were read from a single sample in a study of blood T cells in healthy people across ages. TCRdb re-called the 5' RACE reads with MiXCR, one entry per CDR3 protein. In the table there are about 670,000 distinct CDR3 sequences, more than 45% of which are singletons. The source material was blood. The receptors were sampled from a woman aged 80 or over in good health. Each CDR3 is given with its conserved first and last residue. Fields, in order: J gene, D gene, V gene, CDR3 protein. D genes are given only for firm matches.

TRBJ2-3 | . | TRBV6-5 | CASRRDNTDTQYF
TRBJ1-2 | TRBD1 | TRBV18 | CASSPRDRGLLINYGYTF
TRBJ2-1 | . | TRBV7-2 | CASTPPGAHEQFF
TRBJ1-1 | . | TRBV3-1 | CASSQVSSEAFF
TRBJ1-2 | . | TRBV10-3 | CAISDREGDYGYTF
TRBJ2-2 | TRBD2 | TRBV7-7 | CASSSPTSSNTGELFF
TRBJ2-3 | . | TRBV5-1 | CASSLGDREGDTQYF
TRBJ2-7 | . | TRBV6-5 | CASTSIHGEHPYEQYF
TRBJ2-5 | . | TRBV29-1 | CSVGARGQYF
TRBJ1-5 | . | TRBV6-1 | CASSEVLASSSQPQHF
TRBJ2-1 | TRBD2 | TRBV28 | CASRLAGGPYEQFF
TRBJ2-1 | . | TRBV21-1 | CASSNPLAGSLEQFF
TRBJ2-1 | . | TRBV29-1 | CSARDRPSYNEQFF
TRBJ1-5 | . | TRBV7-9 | CASSLDQGRQHF
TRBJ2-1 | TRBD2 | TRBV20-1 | CSSSAGAYNEQFF
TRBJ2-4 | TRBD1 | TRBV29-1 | CSVEDGTGGSQQYF
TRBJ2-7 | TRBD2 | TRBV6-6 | CASSYGLAGGHEQYF
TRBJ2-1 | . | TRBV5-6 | CASTDGSGAYNEQFF
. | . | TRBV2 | CASSEGPRVETQYF
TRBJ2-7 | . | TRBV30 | CAWSVSQYLTYEQYF
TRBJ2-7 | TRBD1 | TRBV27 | CASSPPGQRTYEQYF
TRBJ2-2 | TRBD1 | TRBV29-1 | CSVEGQGASGELFF
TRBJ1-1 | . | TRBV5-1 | CASSPSRREAFF
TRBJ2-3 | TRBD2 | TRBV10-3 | CAISSTSGGAVRLADTQYF
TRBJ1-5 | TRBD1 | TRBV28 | CASSLIQGASSNQLQHF
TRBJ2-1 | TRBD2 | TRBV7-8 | CASRLSGRPTSYNEQFF
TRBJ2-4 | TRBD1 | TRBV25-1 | CASSEEGTGTKNIQYF
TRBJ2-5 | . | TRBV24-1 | CATSDAGQYKETQYF
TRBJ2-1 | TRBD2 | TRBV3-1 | CASSPASGRDSEQFF
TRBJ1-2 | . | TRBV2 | CASGGWALRSGYTF
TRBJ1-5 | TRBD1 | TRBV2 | CASSRDRMDGPQHF
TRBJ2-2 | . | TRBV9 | CASSVIGQHTGELFF
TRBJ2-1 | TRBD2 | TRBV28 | CASSFFVAGANYNEQFF
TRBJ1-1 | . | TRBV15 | CATSRDWDPEAFF
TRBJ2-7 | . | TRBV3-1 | CASSQAPSYEQYF
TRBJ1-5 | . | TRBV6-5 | CASRLRGPAGTSNQPQHF
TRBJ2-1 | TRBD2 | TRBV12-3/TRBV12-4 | CASSEQRDLSCNEQFF
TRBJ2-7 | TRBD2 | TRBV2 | CASIRNGGVNEQYF
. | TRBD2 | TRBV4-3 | CASSHQGLAISYEQYF
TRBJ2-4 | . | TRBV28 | CASSLSYRNIQYF
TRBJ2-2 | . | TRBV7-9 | CASSLVGGFTGELFF
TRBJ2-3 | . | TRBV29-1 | CSVEAPTQYF
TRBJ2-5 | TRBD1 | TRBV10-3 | CAISDPGQGSTDNEQYF
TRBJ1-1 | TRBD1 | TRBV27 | CASSLLRGWDTEAFF
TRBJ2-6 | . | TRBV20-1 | CSAGLNGANVLTF
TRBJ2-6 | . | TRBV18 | CASSPPMTVSSGANVLTF
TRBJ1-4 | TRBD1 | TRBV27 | CASSLLAGTGKEKLFF
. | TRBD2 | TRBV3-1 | CASSPTSGGMYEQYF
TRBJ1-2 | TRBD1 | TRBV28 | CASSPGQVPSGYTF
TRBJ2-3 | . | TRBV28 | CASTRDFATDTQYF
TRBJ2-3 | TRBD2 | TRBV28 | CASSPQGLATDTQYF
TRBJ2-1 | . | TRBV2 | CASSGRGGPAYNEQFF
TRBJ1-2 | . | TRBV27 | CASSLDGRAVTYGYTF
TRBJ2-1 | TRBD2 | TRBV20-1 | CSARDWEGGNEQFF
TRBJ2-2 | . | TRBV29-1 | CSVETDRRRELFF